This paragraph covers one T cell receptor beta chain sequence. This specimen belongs to a study of blood T cell repertoires in COVID-19. The protocol was immunoSEQ multiplex PCR, while the TCRdb copy is restricted to in-frame clones and leaves out a portion. The table shows fewer than 110,000 clones, with around 90% occurring only once. The trim removed 3 bases at V and 2 bases at J, leaving 6 bases unmatched. Germline V lookup: CDR1 LGHDT, CDR2 YNNKEL (reference sequence). The length of the CDR3 is 16 residues. This TCR was recovered from a woman aged 80 or older in a cohort sampled during active COVID-19. Sequencing was performed on peripheral blood. The V gene is TRBV3-1 (or the pseudogene TRBV3-2), the J gene TRBJ1-4, with 7 bases fitting TRBD1. The CDR3 bases are TGTGCCAGCAGCCACCCGACAGGGTATACTAATGAAAAACTGTTTTTT. Translated, it gives CASSHPTGYTNEKLFF.